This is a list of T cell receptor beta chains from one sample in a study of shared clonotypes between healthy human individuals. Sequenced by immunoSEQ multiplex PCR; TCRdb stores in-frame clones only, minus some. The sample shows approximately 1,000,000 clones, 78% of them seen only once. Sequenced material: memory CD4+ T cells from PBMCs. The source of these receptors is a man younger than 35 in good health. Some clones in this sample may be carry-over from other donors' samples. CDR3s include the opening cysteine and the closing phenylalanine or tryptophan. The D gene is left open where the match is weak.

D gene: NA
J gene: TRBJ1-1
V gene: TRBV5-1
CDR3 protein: CASSLEPDLNTEAFF

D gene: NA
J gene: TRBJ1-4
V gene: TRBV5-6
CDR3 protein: CASSSNRLNEKLFF

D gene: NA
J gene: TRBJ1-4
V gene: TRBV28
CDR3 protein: CASTGPGARPGGKLFF

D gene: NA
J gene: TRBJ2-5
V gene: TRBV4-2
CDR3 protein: CASSQEGRPQETQYF

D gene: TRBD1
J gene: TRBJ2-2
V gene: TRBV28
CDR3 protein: CASSLLPGQGAGELFF

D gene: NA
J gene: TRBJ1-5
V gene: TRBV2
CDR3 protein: CATALLESNQPQHF

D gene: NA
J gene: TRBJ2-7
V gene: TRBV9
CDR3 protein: CASSVDNWNNEQYF

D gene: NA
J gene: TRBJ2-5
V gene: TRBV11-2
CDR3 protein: CASSPAGVRETQYF

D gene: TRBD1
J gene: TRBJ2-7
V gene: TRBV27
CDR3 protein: CASSHRTGGYEQYF

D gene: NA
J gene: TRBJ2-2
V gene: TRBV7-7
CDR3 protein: CASSLQGRGGELFF

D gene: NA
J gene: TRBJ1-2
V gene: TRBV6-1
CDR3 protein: CASREGQAYGYTF

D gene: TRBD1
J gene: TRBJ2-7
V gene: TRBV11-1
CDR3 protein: CASSLSGTGRYEQYF

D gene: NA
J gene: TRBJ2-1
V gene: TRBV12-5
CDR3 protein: CASGSTPNWRPGGNEQFF

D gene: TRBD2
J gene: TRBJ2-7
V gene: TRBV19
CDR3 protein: CASSNLAGPYEQYF

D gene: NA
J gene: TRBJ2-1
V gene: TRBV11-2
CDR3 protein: CASSLDSLSDEQFF

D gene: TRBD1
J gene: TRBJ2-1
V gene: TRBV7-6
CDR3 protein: CASSFVGQGTEQFF

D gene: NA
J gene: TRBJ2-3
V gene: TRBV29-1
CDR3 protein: CSVDGVLGTDTQYF

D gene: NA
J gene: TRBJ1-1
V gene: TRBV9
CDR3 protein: CASSVVDTVNTEAFF

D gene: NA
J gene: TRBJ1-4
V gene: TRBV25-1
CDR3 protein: CASSDPGLIEKLFF

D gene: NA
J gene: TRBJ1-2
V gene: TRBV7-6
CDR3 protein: CASSSPGVFDYGYTF

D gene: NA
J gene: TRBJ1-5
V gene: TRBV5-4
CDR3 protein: CASSLPGLNQPQHF

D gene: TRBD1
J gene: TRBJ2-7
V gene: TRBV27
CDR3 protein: CASSLGQGKSYEQYF

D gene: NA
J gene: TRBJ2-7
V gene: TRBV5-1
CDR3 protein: CASSLEPEPGSYEQYF

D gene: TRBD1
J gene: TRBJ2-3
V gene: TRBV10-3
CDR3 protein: CAIKGQGEADTQYF

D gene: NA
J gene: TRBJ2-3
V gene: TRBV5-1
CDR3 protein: CASSLGAPGTDTQYF

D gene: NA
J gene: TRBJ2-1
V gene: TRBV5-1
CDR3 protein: CASSELSGNEQFF

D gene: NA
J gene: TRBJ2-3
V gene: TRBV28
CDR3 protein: CASSPTHGYTDTQYF

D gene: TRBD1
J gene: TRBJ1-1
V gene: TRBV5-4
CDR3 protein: CASSWRTGTIMNTEAFF

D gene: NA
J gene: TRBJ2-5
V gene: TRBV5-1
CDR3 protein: CASNPTGTALYAQYF

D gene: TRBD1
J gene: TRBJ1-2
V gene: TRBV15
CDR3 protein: CATSPRTGGYGYTF

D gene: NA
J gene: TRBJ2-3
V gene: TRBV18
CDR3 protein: CASTRGASTDTQYF

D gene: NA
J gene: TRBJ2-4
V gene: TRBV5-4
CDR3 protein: CASSHGWDKNIQYF

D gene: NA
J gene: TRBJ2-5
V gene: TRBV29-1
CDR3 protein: CSVAGAKIQETQYF

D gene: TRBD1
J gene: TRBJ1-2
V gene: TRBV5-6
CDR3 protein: CASSSRDRGSSGYTF

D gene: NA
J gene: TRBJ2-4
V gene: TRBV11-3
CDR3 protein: CASSARRDSGGIQYF

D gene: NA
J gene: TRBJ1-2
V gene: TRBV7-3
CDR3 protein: CASSLEQGGGYTF